The sequence of this TCR beta chain was determined in a study of type 1 regulatory T cells. Across the study: T-allo10 is a Tr1-enriched, alloantigen-specific CD4 T cell product made in vitro.

Notes on this clonotype: The antigen remains unidentified.

TCRdb reanalysed the reads using MiXCR and keeps one entry per CDR3 protein. The repertoire holds tens of thousands of distinct CDR3 sequences, with around 20% as singletons. General study findings and limits: Type 1 regulatory T cells had a more restricted TCR repertoire than non-type 1 regulatory T cells.

This receptor was taken from a human donor in good health. Sequenced sample: cultured type 1 regulatory T (Tr1) cells, either the whole culture or a sorted fraction (not recorded which).

CDR3 nucleotides: TGCGCCAGCAGCCGGGCCGGGACAGGGAGCTCTGGGGAGCTGTTTTTT. This encodes CASSRAGTGSSGELFF. This chain links TRBV5-1 with TRBJ2-2; TRBD1 matches 9 bases. The trim removed 4 bases at V and 8 bases at J, leaving 12 bases unmatched. The CDR3 is 16 residues long. Looked up from germline, CDR1 is SGHRS and CDR2 is YFSETQ.